This T cell receptor beta chain emerged from a study of control samples from healthy donors and cancer patients. Sequenced by immunoSEQ multiplex PCR; TCRdb stores in-frame clones only, minus some. Counted here are just over 80,000 clones, just under 95% occurring once; the ten biggest clones make up 4.5% to 6%. This receptor was taken from a woman younger than 35 in good health. The sample taken for sequencing was blood.

Here the CDR3 reads CASSDGTSVGTDTQYF. CDR3 DNA: TGTGCCAGCAGTGACGGGACTAGCGTTGGGACAGATACGCAGTATTTT. The rearrangement joins TRBV6-4 to TRBJ2-3; 10 bases line up with TRBD2. The CDR3 has 16 residues. Per the germline V gene, CDR1 is MRHNA and CDR2 is SNTAGT. J lost 3 bases, V lost 2 bases, and 5 bases had no gene match.